This T cell receptor (beta chain) was documented in a study of OX40 agonist ivuxolimab in advanced cancers. As regards this clone: Its antigen is unidentified.

Data came from immunoSEQ multiplex PCR; TCRdb stores just in-frame clones and leaves some out. This sample has 70,000 or so clones, with more than 80% found just once. Points from the study as a whole: Both CD4+ and CD8+ T cell populations in blood had undergone clonal expansion by week 6 at 0.1 to 3.0 mg/kg.

Trimming shortened V by 5 bases and J by 4 bases, and 4 bases separated the two germline ends. This CDR3 is built from 11 residues. From germline, CDR1 is SNHLY and CDR2 FYNNEI. This receptor was taken from an adult with an advanced solid tumor such as melanoma, head and neck, liver or kidney cancer. The chain employs TRBV2 and TRBJ2-3; D is uncertain. The source material was CD4+ or CD8+ T cells sorted from blood, sampled in a trial of the OX40 agonist ivuxolimab. CDR3: CASSPSDTQYF. The CDR3 DNA follows: TGTGCCAGCAGTCCGTCAGATACGCAGTATTTT.